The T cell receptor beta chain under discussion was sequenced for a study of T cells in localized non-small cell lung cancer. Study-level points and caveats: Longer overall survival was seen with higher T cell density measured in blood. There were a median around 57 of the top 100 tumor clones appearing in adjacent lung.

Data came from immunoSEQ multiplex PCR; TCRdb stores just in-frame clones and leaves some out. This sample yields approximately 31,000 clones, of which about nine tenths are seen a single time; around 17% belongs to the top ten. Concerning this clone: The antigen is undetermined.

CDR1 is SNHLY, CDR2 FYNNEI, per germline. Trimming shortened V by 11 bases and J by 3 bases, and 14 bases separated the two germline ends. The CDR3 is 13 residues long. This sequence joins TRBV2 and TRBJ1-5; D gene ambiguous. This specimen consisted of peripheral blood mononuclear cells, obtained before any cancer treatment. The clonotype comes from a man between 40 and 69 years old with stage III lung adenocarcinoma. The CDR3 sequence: CACNRETNQPQHF. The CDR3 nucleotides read TGTGCCTGCAACCGGGAAACCAATCAGCCCCAGCATTTT.